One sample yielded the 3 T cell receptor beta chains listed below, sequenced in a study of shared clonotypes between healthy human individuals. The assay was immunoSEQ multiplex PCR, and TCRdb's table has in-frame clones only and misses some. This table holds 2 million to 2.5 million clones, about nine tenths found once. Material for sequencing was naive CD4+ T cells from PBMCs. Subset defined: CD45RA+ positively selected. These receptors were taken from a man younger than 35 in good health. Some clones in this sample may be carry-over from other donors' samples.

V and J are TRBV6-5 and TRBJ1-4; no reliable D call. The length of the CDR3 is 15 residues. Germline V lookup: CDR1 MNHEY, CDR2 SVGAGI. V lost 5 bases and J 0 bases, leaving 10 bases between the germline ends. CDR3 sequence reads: CASSRAFPTNEKLFF. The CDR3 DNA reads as TGTGCCAGCAGTCGGGCCTTTCCAACTAATGAAAAACTGTTTTTT.

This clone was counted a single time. The chain's CDR3 is CASSQVLTSYEQYF. DNA for the CDR3: TGCGCCAGCAGCCAAGTTCTAACCTCCTACGAGCAGTACTTC. The J gene is TRBJ2-7, the V gene TRBV4-1; D is undetermined. In germline, CDR1 is MGHRA, CDR2 YSYEKL. CDR3 length equals 14 residues. Between the trimmed V and J ends, which lost 1 base and 0 bases, there was a span of 7 bases.

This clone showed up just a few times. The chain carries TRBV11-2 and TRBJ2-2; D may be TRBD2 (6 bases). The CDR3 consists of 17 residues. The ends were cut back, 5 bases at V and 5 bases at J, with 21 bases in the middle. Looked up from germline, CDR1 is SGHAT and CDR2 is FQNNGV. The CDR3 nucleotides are TGTGCCAGCAGCCCCGCCCGGGGACTGGGTCGGACCGGGGAGCTGTTTTTT. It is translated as CASSPARGLGRTGELFF.